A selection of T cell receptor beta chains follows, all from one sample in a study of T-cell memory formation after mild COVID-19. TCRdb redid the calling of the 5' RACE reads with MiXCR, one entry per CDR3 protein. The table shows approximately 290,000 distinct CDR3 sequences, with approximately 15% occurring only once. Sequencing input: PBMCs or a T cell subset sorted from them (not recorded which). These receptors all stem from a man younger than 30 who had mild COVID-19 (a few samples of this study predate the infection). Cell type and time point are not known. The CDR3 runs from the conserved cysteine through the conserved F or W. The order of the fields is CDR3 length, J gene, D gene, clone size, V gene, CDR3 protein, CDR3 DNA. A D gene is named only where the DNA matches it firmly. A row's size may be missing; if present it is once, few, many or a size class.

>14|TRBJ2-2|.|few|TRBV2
CASSGERMSGELFF
TGTGCCAGCAGTGGGGAGCGCATGTCAGGGGAGCTGTTTTTT
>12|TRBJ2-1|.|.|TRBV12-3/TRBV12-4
CASSLLVYEQFF
TGTGCCAGCAGTTTATTGGTCTATGAGCAGTTCTTC
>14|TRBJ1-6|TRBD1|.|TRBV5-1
CASTPGTDLLPLHF
TGCGCCAGCACCCCCGGGACAGACCTTTTGCCCCTCCACTTT
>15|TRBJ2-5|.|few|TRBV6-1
CASSDRHRGHETQYF
TGTGCCAGCAGTGATCGCCACCGGGGGCACGAGACCCAGTACTTC
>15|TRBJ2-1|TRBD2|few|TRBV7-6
CASSQLAGGRPEQFF
TGTGCCAGCAGCCAGCTAGCGGGGGGGCGTCCTGAGCAGTTCTTC
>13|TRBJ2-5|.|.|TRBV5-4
CATGTQGGETQYF
TGTGCCACGGGGACCCAAGGGGGAGAGACCCAGTACTTC
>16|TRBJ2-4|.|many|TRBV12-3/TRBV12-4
CASTPRGGGTKNIQYF
TGTGCCAGCACCCCTAGAGGCGGGGGCACCAAAAACATTCAGTACTTC
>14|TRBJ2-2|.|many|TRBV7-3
CASSFGGDTGELFF
TGTGCCAGCAGCTTTGGGGGCGACACCGGGGAGCTGTTTTTT
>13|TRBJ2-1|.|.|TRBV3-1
CASSQGRAGEQFF
TGTGCCAGCAGCCAAGGAAGGGCGGGTGAGCAGTTCTTC
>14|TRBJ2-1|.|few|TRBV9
CASSPHRTHNEQFF
TGTGCCAGCAGCCCACACCGGACCCACAATGAGCAGTTCTTC
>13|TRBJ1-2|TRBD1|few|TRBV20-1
CSAPDRGNYGYTF
TGCAGTGCCCCGGACAGGGGTAACTATGGCTACACCTTC
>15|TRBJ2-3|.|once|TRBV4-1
CASSRVPSSTDTQYF
TGCGCCAGCAGCAGGGTTCCCTCTAGCACAGATACGCAGTATTTT
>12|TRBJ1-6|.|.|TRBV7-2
CASSSPWSPLHF
TGTGCCAGCAGCTCTCCGTGGTCACCCCTCCACTTT
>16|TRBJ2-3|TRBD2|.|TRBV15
CATSRRRGASTDTQYF
TGTGCCACCAGCAGACGGCGGGGGGCCAGCACAGATACGCAGTATTTT
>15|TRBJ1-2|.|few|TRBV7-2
CASSLARGRGYGYTF
TGTGCCAGCAGCTTAGCGCGGGGCAGGGGCTATGGCTACACCTTC
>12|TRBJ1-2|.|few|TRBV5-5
CASSFYSDGYTF
TGTGCCAGCAGCTTTTATAGCGATGGCTACACCTTC
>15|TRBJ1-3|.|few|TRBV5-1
CASSLGQSSGNTIYF
TGCGCCAGCAGCTTGGGGCAGTCCTCTGGAAACACCATATATTTT
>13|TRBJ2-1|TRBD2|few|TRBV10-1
CASKASGSNEQFF
TGCGCCAGCAAGGCTAGCGGGAGCAATGAGCAGTTCTTC
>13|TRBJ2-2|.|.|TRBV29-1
CSVDGDNAGELFF
TGCAGCGTTGACGGGGATAACGCCGGGGAGCTGTTTTTT
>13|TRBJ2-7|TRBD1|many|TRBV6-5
CASNLQGAYEQYF
TGTGCCAGCAACTTACAGGGGGCCTACGAGCAGTACTTC
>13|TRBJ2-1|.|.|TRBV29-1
CSVEASVALAQFF
TGCAGCGTTGAAGCGTCGGTGGCGTTAGCCCAGTTCTTC
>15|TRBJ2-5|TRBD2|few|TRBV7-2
CASSRWRGSEETQYF
TGTGCCAGCAGCCGCTGGCGGGGGTCGGAAGAGACCCAGTACTTC
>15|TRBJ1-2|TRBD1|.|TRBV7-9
CASSLGQSRFYGYTF
TGTGCCAGCAGCTTGGGACAGTCAAGGTTTTATGGCTACACCTTC
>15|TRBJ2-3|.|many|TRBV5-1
CASSSQGLSADTQYF
TGCGCCAGCAGCAGCCAGGGACTCAGCGCGGATACGCAGTATTTT
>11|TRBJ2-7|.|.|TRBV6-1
CASSGPYEQYF
TGTGCCAGCAGTGGCCCCTACGAGCAGTACTTC